This T cell receptor beta chain was sequenced in a study of blood T cell repertoires in COVID-19. Overall study context: Collection of acute and convalescent COVID-19 samples took place in the United States, Italy and Spain. Nucleic acid was either cDNA or gDNA, and it came from T cells, B-cell-depleted T cells, or PBMCs.

Study processing details: Reference gene primer amplification gave estimated nucleated cell counts. TCRdb's copy holds only in-frame clones and misses some; the assay was immunoSEQ multiplex PCR. From that table come the V and J calls and clone size; the DNA was used to work out D and trimming. The sample shows 150,000 or so clones, more than 75% of them seen only once. V lost 7 bases and J lost 11, with 16 bases in between. Germline CDR1 MNHEY, CDR2 SVGAGI. The CDR3 has 12 residues. Sequenced material: peripheral blood. The J gene is TRBJ2-3, the V gene TRBV6-5; a possible D gene is TRBD1 (8 bases). This receptor was identified in a man in his 60s with active or convalescent COVID-19. Written as DNA, the CDR3 is TGTGCCAGCACCACACAGGGGGGGAAGCAGTATTTT. Translating it yields CASTTQGGKQYF.